The rows below give T cell receptor beta chains drawn from one sample of a study of regulatory T cells in long-lasting Graves disease. One entry per CDR3 protein, called by TCRdb with MiXCR from the multiplex PCR reads. This sample yields fewer than 650,000 distinct CDR3 sequences, of which 16% are seen a single time; 18% belongs to the top ten. The sample also formed part of further work on T cells in Graves' hyperthyroidism and ophthalmopathy.

The material sequenced was peripheral blood mononuclear cells (PBMCs), taken at new diagnosis, from a patient treated with antithyroid drugs. The source of these receptors is a woman younger than 45 with Graves disease. The CDR3 runs from the conserved cysteine through the conserved F or W. Fields, in order: V gene, J gene, clone size, D gene, CDR3 DNA, CDR3 protein. D genes are given only for firm matches. Clone size appears in some rows only: once, few, many, or a class for an expanded clone.

TRBV6-2/TRBV6-3	TRBJ1-3	few	-	TGTGCCAGCTGGCGTTTCAGGGCTTCCACGGACACCATATATTTT	CASWRFRASTDTIYF
TRBV29-1	TRBJ1-2	many	-	TGCAGCGGGGTGGACCTTCGGTATGGCTACACCTTC	CSGVDLRYGYTF
TRBV6-5	TRBJ2-7	many	TRBD2	TGTGCCAGCAGTTACATAGCGGGAGAAGAGCAGTACTTC	CASSYIAGEEQYF
TRBV20-1	TRBJ1-1	many	-	TGCAGTGCTCTCCTCGCTGGTAGGTTAAACACTGAAGCTTTCTTT	CSALLAGRLNTEAFF
TRBV7-2	TRBJ2-3	few	TRBD1	TGTGCCAGCAGCTTAGCCGGACCCCGACAGGGTGGCGATACGCAGTATTTT	CASSLAGPRQGGDTQYF
TRBV2	TRBJ2-3	-	-	TGTGCCAGCAATTCCCAGGGTAGCCGCACAGATACGCAGTATTTT	CASNSQGSRTDTQYF
TRBV27	TRBJ1-4	few	-	TGTGCCAGCAGCAGGAGGGGTGGGGGTGAAAAACTGTTTTTT	CASSRRGGGEKLFF
TRBV28	TRBJ2-3	few	TRBD2	TGTGCCAGCAGTTCAGCGGGATGGTCGGTGGGGGATACGCAGTATTTT	CASSSAGWSVGDTQYF
TRBV6-9	TRBJ1-5	many	-	TGTGCCAGCAGTTACCAAACAGGGAATCAGCCCCAGCATTTT	CASSYQTGNQPQHF
TRBV30	TRBJ1-4	-	TRBD1	TGTGCCTGGAGACAGGGGGCTGAAAAACTGTTTTTT	CAWRQGAEKLFF
TRBV28	TRBJ1-6	many	-	TGTGCCAGCAGTTTATTGGAGCGAATTCATTCACCCCTCCACTTT	CASSLLERIHSPLHF
TRBV15	TRBJ2-3	-	-	TGTGCCACCAGCAGAGGAGGCGGGTTCACAGATACGCAGTATTTT	CATSRGGGFTDTQYF
TRBV2	TRBJ1-1	many	-	TGTGCCAGCAGGGAAGCGGGGGCTGAAGCTTTCTTT	CASREAGAEAFF
TRBV12-3/TRBV12-4	TRBJ1-2	many	-	TGTGCCAGCAGTTTAATGCCAGGACAGCATGGCTACACCTTC	CASSLMPGQHGYTF
TRBV5-1	TRBJ2-1	-	TRBD2	TGCGCCAGCGGTAGGACTAGCGACAATGAGCAGTTCTTC	CASGRTSDNEQFF
TRBV29-1	TRBJ2-7	-	-	TGCAGCGTCGCGGGGGAACAGGGCCGGAGCTCCTACGAGCAGTACTTC	CSVAGEQGRSSYEQYF
TRBV9	TRBJ2-5	few	TRBD2	TGTGCCAGCAGCGTCGGGACTACACAAGAGACCCAGTACTTC	CASSVGTTQETQYF
TRBV11-2	TRBJ1-2	-	-	TGTGCCAGCAGCTTAGATCTACCACAAACGTTAGGTGGCTACACCTTC	CASSLDLPQTLGGYTF
TRBV27	TRBJ2-3	many	TRBD2	TGTGCCAGCAGTCATCCCGAACGGACTAGCGGGACAGATACGCAGTATTTT	CASSHPERTSGTDTQYF
TRBV9	TRBJ2-7	few	-	TGTGCCAGCAGCGTAGGCGCGGGGTCCTACGAGCAGTACTTC	CASSVGAGSYEQYF
TRBV25-1	TRBJ1-1	many	-	TGTGCCAGCAGATCCCCCCTGAACACTGAAGCTTTCTTT	CASRSPLNTEAFF
TRBV3-1	TRBJ1-1	many	-	TGTGCCAGCAGCCTGGACTACACTGAAGCTTTCTTT	CASSLDYTEAFF
TRBV11-2	TRBJ1-1	few	-	TGTGCCAGCAGCTTAGCAATAGGGGGGGGGGCAGCTTTCTTT	CASSLAIGGGAAFF
TRBV7-2	TRBJ2-1	-	TRBD2	TGTGCCAGCAGCTTATCGTCTAGCGGGGGGGGCTCCTACAATGAGCAGTTCTTC	CASSLSSSGGGSYNEQFF
TRBV2	TRBJ1-5	many	-	TGTGCCAGCAGTGATCAGCAGGTGTATCAGCCCCAGCATTTT	CASSDQQVYQPQHF
TRBV28	TRBJ1-3	many	TRBD1	TGTGCCAGCAGCCCAGGGGGCGCTGGAAACACCATATATTTT	CASSPGGAGNTIYF
TRBV15	TRBJ1-5	many	-	TGTGCCACCAGCGATTACAGGGTTTTGAGCAATCAGCCCCAGCATTTT	CATSDYRVLSNQPQHF
TRBV29-1	TRBJ2-1	many	-	TGCAGCGTTGACGGTCGGACCTACTACAATGAGCAGTTCTTC	CSVDGRTYYNEQFF
TRBV28	TRBJ1-5	many	-	TGTGCCAGCAGTGACCGGGGGCAGAGCAATCAGCCCCAGCATTTT	CASSDRGQSNQPQHF
TRBV20-1	TRBJ2-5	few	-	TGCAGTGCTAGTGCGGGGAGTCCTTCCCAAGAGACCCGGTACTTC	CSASAGSPSQETRYF
TRBV27	TRBJ2-7	many	-	TGTGCCAGCACCCCCGGGAATAGTCCCTACGAGCAGTACTTC	CASTPGNSPYEQYF
TRBV30	TRBJ2-5	-	-	TGTGCCTGGGGCACAGGGTCCCAGCAAGAGACCCAGTACTTC	CAWGTGSQQETQYF
TRBV27	TRBJ1-3	-	-	TGTGCCAGCAGTACGAGGGGGACTGGAAACACCATATATTTT	CASSTRGTGNTIYF
TRBV5-1	TRBJ2-1	-	-	TGCGCCAGCAGCTTGGTGGCGGGATCTTTGGGGAATGAGCAGTTCTTC	CASSLVAGSLGNEQFF
TRBV5-1	TRBJ2-1	many	-	TGCGCCAGCAGCTTGGAACTAGGGAACAATGAGCAGTTCTTC	CASSLELGNNEQFF
TRBV20-1	TRBJ2-1	few	-	TGCAGTGCTAGAGATGGGGCGAGTAGGTTTGTAAATGAGCAGTTCTTC	CSARDGASRFVNEQFF
TRBV18	TRBJ2-3	few	-	TGTGCCAGCTCACCAGGCGGGCTCAACCCAGATACGCAGTATTTT	CASSPGGLNPDTQYF
TRBV19	TRBJ2-1	few	-	TGTGCCAGTAGCACAGGCGCCGAATACAATGAGCAGTTCTTC	CASSTGAEYNEQFF
TRBV27	TRBJ1-6	many	TRBD1	TGTGCCAGCAGTTTACAACAGGGGAGCTCCTATAATTCACCCCTCCACTTT	CASSLQQGSSYNSPLHF
TRBV12-3/TRBV12-4	TRBJ2-7	few	-	TGTGCCAGCAGTTTCTCCACGAACGAGCAGTACTTC	CASSFSTNEQYF
TRBV6-5	TRBJ2-3	-	TRBD2	TGTGCCAGCAGTTACTCAAAAAGGACTAGCGGGAGAGCAGATACGCAGTATTTT	CASSYSKRTSGRADTQYF
TRBV20-1	TRBJ1-2	-	-	TGCAGTGCTATTCCGAGGGGCAACTATGGCTACACCTTC	CSAIPRGNYGYTF
TRBV7-9	TRBJ2-7	many	-	TGTGCCAGCAGCTTTCTGGGGGAGCAGTACTTC	CASSFLGEQYF
TRBV28	TRBJ1-5	many	TRBD1	TGTGCCAGCAGTACCGGGACAGGGGAAAGGGGAATTCGTCAGCCCCAGCATTTT	CASSTGTGERGIRQPQHF
TRBV20-1	TRBJ1-2	many	-	TGCAGTGCTAGTAGGCAGGGTCCCTCTGGCTACACCTTC	CSASRQGPSGYTF
TRBV15	TRBJ1-1	-	TRBD1	TGTGCCACCAGCAGAGGACAGGGAGGAGGAAAAACTTTCTTT	CATSRGQGGGKTFF
TRBV20-1	TRBJ2-7	few	-	TGCAGTGCTGCCCTAGGGGAAAGGCGTGAATACGAGCAGTACTTC	CSAALGERREYEQYF
TRBV9	TRBJ2-7	-	TRBD1	TGTGCCAGCAGCGTAGAGGGGACAGGGGCCTACGAGCAGTACTTC	CASSVEGTGAYEQYF
TRBV7-9	TRBJ1-1	many	TRBD1	TGTGCCAGCAGACCAACAGGGGGGATAAGAGCTTTCTTT	CASRPTGGIRAFF
TRBV6-5	TRBJ2-7	-	-	-	CASSSSGQTYEQYF
TRBV29-1	TRBJ2-5	few	-	TGCAGCGTGGGAGTGGGCAAGACCCAGTACTTC	CSVGVGKTQYF
TRBV28	TRBJ2-1	many	-	TGTGCCAGCAGTCCCTCTGGCGGGCGTCGCTCCTACAATGAGCAGTTCTTC	CASSPSGGRRSYNEQFF
TRBV6-1	TRBJ2-3	many	-	TGTGCCAGCAGGAAAGACAGCCTTACTAGCACAGATACGCAGTATTTT	CASRKDSLTSTDTQYF
TRBV30	TRBJ2-1	-	TRBD2	TGTGCCTGGAGTCGGGGGGTTTGGGATGAGCAGTTCTTC	CAWSRGVWDEQFF
TRBV27	TRBJ2-3	many	-	TGTGCCAGCAGTGCGATCCCGGGACACGTAAAAGATACGCAGTATTTT	CASSAIPGHVKDTQYF
TRBV14	TRBJ2-1	-	-	TGTGCCAGCAGCCATTGGGAATCCACTAACAATGAGCAGTTCTTC	CASSHWESTNNEQFF
TRBV2	TRBJ2-1	few	-	TGTGCCAGCAAGGATGCCTACAATGAGCAGTTCTTC	CASKDAYNEQFF
TRBV19	TRBJ2-5	-	-	TGTGCCAGTAGTCGCGAAGTGGACCGGCAGACCCAGTACTTC	CASSREVDRQTQYF
TRBV24-1	TRBJ2-5	many	TRBD2	TGTGCCACCAGTGATCCTGGGACTAGGGCAGAGACCCAGTACTTC	CATSDPGTRAETQYF